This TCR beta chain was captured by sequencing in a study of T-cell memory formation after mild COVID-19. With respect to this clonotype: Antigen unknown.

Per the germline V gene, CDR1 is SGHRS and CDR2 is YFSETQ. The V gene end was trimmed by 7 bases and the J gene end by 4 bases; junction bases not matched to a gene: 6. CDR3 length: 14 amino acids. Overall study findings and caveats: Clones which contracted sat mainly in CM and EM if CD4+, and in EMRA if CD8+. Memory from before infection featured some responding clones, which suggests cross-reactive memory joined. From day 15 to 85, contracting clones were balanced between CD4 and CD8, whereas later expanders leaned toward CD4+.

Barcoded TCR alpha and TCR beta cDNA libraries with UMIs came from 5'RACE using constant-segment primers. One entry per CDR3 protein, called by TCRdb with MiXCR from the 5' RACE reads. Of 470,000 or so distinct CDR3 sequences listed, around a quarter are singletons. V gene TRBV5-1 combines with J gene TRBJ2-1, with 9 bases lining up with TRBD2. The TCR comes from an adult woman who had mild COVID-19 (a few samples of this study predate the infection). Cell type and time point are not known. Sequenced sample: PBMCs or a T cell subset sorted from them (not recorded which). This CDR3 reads CASALAGNYNEQFF. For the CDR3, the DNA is TGCGCCAGCGCTCTAGCGGGGAATTACAATGAGCAGTTCTTC.